This TCR beta chain came from a study of CD8 T cells in Susac syndrome. Study information: Patients with Susac syndrome had blood drawn and were at that point therapy-naive, on corticosteroids, or on intravenous immunoglobulin alone.

With random hexamers, roughly 0.45 to 1 ug RNA was reverse transcribed. Amplification of TCR beta CDR3 across 54 Vbeta and 13 Jbeta was performed with immunoSEQ multiplex PCR. Each CDR3 protein is one row after TCRdb ran MiXCR on the immunoSEQ multiplex PCR reads. The sample holds roughly 250,000 distinct CDR3 sequences, 90% to 96% seen once. This clonotype was seen once. Germline CDR1 is SEHNR and CDR2 is FQNEAQ (reference sequence). V gave up 5 bases and J gave up 3 bases; unmatched junction bases: 3. This CDR3 has 14 residues. The clonotype originates from a human donor with Susac syndrome. V usage is TRBV7-9 and J usage is TRBJ2-1, with 8 bases lining up with TRBD2. Sequenced: CD4+ T cells from PBMCs. The DNA of the CDR3 is TGTGCCAGCAGCGAACTAGCGGTCTACAATGAGCAGTTCTTC. This gives the protein CASSELAVYNEQFF.